This TCR beta chain was recorded in a study of PD-L1 blockade in urothelial cancer. Turning to the study itself: Beginning in the mid-2010s, patients received atezolizumab, given as 1,200 mg intravenously every 3 weeks. Males with bladder-origin urothelial cancer constituted about 85% of the roughly 29 patients. At 3 weeks (second dose) and 6 weeks after starting treatment, blood was analyzed.

Germline values: CDR1 SQVTM, CDR2 ANQGSEA. Trimming stripped 6 bases from V and 5 bases from J, with 7 bases between. The length of the CDR3 is 10 residues. Study outcomes and limitations: Patients who had durable benefit saw their tumor-associated blood clones expand more at 3 weeks.

Generated by immunoSEQ multiplex PCR, the TCRdb table keeps only in-frame clones and is missing some. Of 65,000 to 90,000 clones detected, less than 90% appear once; the ten largest clones hold 8.5% to 10%. Stated time point: pretreatment peripheral blood. On this clone: Its antigen remains unknown.

This sequence originates from a woman aged 70-85 years with urothelial cancer. The J gene is TRBJ2-5, the V gene TRBV29-1; no reliable D call. Material: PBMCs, obtained around atezolizumab (anti-PD-L1) treatment. The CDR3 sequence: CSVGRETQYF. The CDR3 bases are TGCAGCGTGGGCAGGGAGACCCAGTACTTC.